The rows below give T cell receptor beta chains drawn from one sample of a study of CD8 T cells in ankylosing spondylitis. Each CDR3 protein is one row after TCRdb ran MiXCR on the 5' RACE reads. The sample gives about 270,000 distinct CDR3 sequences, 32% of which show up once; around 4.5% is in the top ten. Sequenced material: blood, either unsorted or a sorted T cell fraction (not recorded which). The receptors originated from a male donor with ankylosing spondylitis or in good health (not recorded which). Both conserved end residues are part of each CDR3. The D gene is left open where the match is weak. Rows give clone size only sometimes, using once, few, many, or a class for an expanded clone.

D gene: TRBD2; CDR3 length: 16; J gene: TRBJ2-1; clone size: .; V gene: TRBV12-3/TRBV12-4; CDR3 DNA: TGTGCCAGCAGTTTAATAGCGGGGTCGGGGGGGAATGAGCAGTTCTTC; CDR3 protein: CASSLIAGSGGNEQFF
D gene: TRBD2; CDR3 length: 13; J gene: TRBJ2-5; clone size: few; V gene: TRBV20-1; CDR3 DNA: TGCAGTGCCGAACTCGCGGGGGGAGAGACCCAGTACTTC; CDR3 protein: CSAELAGGETQYF
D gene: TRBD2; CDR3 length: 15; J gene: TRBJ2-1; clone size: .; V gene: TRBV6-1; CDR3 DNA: TGTGCCAGCAGATCAAGCGGGGGCTACTACAATGAGCAGTTCTTC; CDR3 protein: CASRSSGGYYNEQFF
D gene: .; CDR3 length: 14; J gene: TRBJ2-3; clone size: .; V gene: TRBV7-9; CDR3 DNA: TGTGCCAGCAGCTTAGCGGACAGCACAGATACGCAGTATTTT; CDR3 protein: CASSLADSTDTQYF
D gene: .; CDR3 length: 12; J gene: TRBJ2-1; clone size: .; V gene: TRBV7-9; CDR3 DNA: TGTGCCAGCAGCCCAACGGGTGATGAGCAGTTCTTC; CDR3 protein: CASSPTGDEQFF
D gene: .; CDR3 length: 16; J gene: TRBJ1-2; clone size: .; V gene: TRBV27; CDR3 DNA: TGTGCCAGCAGTCGAACGATCGGGGATCTTGCCTATGGCTACACCTTC; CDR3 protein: CASSRTIGDLAYGYTF
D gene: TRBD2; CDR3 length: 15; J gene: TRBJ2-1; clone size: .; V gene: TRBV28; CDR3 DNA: TGTGCCAGCAGTTCAGGACTAGCGGGGGGACCTGAGCAGTTCTTC; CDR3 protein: CASSSGLAGGPEQFF
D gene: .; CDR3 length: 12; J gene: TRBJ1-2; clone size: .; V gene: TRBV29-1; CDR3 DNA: TGCAGCGTGCCCCACAGCAACTATGGCTACACCTTC; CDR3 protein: CSVPHSNYGYTF
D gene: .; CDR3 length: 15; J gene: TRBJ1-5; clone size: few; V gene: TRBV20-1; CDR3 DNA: TGCAGTGCTAGATCGCCCGACGGCACTCATCAGCCCCAGCATTTT; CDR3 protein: CSARSPDGTHQPQHF
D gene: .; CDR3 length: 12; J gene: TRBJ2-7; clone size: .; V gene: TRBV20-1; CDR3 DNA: TGCAGTGCTAGTACCGGCGCGAGGGAGCAGTACTTC; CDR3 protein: CSASTGAREQYF
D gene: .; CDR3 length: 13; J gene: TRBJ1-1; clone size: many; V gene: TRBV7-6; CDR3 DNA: TGTGCCAGCAGCCCAGACGTTGGGACTGAAGCTTTCTTT; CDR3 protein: CASSPDVGTEAFF
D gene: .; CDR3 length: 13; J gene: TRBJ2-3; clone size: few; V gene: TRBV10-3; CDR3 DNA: TGTGCCATCAGTGAGTGGGGCACAGATACGCAGTATTTT; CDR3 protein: CAISEWGTDTQYF
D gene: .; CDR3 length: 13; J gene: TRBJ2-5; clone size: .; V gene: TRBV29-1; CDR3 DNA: TGCAGCGCTGTTGGGGGGACCCAAGAGACCCAGTACTTC; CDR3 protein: CSAVGGTQETQYF
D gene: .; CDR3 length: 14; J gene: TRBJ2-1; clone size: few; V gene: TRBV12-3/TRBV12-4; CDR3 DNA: TGTGCCAGCAGTCCCCCGGGACGAAACAATGAGCAGTTCTTC; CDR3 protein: CASSPPGRNNEQFF
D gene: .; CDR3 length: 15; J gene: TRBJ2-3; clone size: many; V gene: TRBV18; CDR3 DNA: TGTGCCAGCCCCGCCGCGGACATCAGCACAGATACGCAGTATTTT; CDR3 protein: CASPAADISTDTQYF
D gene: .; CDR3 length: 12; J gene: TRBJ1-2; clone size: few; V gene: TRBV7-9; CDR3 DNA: TGTGCCAGCAGCCCCTCGGACAGCGGGGTCGCCTTC; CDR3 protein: CASSPSDSGVAF
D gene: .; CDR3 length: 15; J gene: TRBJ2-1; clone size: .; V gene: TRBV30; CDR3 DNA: TGTGCCTGGAGAGGGGTTGCGAACACCTACAATGAGCAGTTCTTC; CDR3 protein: CAWRGVANTYNEQFF
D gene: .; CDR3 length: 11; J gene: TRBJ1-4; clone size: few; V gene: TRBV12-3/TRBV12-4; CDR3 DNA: TGTGCCAGCAGTTCCGGAGAAAAACTGTTTTTT; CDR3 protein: CASSSGEKLFF
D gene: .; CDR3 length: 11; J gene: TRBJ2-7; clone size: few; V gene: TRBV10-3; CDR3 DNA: TGTGCCATCAAAGGGGGGCACGAGCAGTACTTC; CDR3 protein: CAIKGGHEQYF
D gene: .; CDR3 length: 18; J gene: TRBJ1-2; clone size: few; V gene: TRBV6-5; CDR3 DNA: TGTGCCAGCAGTTACCTCTCTGGCGGTAGGCGGTTGAACTATGGCTACACCTTC; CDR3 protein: CASSYLSGGRRLNYGYTF
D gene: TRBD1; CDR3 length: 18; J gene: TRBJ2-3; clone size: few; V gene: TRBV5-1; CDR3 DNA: TGCGCCAGCAGGGAAGCCGGGACAGGGGTTCCTAGCACAGATACGCAGTATTTT; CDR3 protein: CASREAGTGVPSTDTQYF
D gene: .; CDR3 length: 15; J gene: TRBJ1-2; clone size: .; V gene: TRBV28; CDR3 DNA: TGTGCCAGCAGTTTATATGGAGAAGAGAGGTATGGCTACACCTTC; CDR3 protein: CASSLYGEERYGYTF
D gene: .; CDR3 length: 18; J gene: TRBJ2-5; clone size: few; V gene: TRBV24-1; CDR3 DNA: TGTGCCACCAGTGATTTCCAACGACAGGGACTGAGGCAAGAGACCCAGTACTTC; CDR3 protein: CATSDFQRQGLRQETQYF
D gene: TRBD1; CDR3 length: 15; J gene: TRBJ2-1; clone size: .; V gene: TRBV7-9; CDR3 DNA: TGTGCCAGCAGTTTAGGGGGCGAGCGATACAATGAGCAGTTCTTC; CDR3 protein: CASSLGGERYNEQFF
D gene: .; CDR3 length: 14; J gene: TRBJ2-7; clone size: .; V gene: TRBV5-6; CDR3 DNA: TGTGCCAGCAGCTTGGCCCCCCAGATCTACGAGCAGTACTTC; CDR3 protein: CASSLAPQIYEQYF
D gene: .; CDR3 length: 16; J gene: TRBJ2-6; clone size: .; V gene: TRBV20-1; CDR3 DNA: TGCAGTGCTAGACCAGCACAGGTCTCTGGGGCCAACGTCCTGACTTTC; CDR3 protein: CSARPAQVSGANVLTF
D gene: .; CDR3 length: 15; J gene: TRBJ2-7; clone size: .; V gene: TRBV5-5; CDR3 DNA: TGTGCCAGCAGCTCGGCAGGGATACGGTCCTACGAGCAGTACTTC; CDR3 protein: CASSSAGIRSYEQYF
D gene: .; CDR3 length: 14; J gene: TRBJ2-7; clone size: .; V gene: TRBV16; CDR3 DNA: TGTGCCAGCAGCAACATATATACCAGTGGCGAGCAGTACTTC; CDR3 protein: CASSNIYTSGEQYF
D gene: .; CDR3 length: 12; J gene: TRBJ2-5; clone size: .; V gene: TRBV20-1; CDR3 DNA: TGCAGTGCTAGCCTCAAAGGGGAGACCCAGTACTTC; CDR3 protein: CSASLKGETQYF
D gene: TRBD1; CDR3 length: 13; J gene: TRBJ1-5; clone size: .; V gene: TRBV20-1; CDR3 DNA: TGCAGTGCTAGTGGGACAGGGAATCAGCCCCAGCATTTT; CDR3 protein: CSASGTGNQPQHF
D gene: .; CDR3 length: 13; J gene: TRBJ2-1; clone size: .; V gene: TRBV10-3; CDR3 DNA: TGTGCCATGGGACCCGGTGCACAAAATGAGCAGTTCTTC; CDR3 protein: CAMGPGAQNEQFF
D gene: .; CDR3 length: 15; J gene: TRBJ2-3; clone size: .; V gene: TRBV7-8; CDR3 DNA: TGTGCCAGCAGAAGCACTAGCAGTAGCACAGATACGCAGTATTTT; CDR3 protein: CASRSTSSSTDTQYF
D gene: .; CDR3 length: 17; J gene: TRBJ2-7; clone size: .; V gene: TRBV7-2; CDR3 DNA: TGTGCCAGCAGCTTAGCGAGGACAGGGAGGGTTTCCTACGAGCAGTACTTC; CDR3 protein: CASSLARTGRVSYEQYF
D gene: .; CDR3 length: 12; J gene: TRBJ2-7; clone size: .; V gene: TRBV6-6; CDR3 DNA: TGTGCCAGCAGTAACAGTCCCTACGAGCAGTACTTC; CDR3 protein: CASSNSPYEQYF
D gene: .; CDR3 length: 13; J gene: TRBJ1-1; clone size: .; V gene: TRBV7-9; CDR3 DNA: TGTGCCAGCAGCTTAATCGGAACAGATGAAGCTTTCTTT; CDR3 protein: CASSLIGTDEAFF
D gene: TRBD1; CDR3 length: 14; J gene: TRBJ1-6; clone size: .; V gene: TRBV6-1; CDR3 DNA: TGTGCCAGCAGCCAGACAGGGCAAAGTTCACCCCTCCACTTT; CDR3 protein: CASSQTGQSSPLHF
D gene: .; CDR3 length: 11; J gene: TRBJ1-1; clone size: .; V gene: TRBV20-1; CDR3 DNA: TGCAGTGCGGGGGAGGGGGGAGGTACTTTCTTT; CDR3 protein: CSAGEGGGTFF
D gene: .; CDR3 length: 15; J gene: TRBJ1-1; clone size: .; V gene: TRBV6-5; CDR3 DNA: TGTGCCAGCAGTTATCCGCGGGCCGGGGGCACTGAAGCTTTCTTT; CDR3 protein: CASSYPRAGGTEAFF
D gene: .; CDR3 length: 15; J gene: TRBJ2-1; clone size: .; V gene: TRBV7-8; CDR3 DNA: TGTGCCAGCAGCTCTTTAGAGGGGGTTGACAATGAGCAGTTCTTC; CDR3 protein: CASSSLEGVDNEQFF
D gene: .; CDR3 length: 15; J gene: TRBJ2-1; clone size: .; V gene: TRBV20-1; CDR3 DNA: TGCAGTGCTAGAAAAAGTATGAGCTCCTACAATGAGCAGTTCTTC; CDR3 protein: CSARKSMSSYNEQFF
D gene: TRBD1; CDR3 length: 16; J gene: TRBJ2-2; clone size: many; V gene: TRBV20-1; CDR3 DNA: TGCAGTGCTAGCCTGGAGACAGGGTGGAACACCGGGGAGCTGTTTTTT; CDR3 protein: CSASLETGWNTGELFF
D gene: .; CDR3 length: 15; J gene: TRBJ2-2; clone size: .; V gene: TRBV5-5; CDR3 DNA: TGTGCCAGCAGCCCACTAGCCGTGAACACCGGGGAGCTGTTTTTT; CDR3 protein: CASSPLAVNTGELFF